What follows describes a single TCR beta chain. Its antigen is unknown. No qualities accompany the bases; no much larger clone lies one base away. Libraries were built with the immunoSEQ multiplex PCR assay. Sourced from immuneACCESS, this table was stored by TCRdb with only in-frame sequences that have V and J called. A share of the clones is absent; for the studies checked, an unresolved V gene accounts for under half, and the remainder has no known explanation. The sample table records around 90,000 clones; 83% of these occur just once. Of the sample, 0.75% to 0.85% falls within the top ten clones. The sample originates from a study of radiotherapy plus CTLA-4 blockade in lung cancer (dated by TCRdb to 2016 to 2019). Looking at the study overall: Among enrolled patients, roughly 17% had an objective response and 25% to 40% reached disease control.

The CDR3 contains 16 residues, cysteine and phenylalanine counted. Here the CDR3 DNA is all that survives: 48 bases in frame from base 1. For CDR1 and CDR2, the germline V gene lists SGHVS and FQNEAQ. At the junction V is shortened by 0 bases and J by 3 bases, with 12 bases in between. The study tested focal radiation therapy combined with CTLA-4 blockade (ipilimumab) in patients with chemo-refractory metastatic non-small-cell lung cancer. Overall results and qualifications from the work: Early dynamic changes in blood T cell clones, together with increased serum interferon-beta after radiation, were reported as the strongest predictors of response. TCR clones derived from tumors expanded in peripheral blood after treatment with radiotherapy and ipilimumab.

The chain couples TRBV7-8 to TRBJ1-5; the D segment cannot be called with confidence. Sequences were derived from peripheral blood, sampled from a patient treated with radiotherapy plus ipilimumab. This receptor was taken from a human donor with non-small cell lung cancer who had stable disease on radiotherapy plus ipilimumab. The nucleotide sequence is TGTGCCAGCAGCTTAGCCCGGGCTACGATCAATCAGCCCCAGCATTTT. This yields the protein CASSLARATINQPQHF.